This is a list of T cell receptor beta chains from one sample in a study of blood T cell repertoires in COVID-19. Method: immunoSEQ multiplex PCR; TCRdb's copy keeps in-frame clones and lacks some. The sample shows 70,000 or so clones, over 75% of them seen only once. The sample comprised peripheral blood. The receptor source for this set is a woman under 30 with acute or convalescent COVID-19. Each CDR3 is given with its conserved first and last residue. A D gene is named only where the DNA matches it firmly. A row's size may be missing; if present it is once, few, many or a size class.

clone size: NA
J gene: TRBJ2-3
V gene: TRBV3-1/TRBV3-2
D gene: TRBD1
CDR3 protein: CASSLGQGFTDTQYF
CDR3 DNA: TGTGCCAGCAGCCTGGGACAGGGGTTCACAGATACGCAGTATTTT

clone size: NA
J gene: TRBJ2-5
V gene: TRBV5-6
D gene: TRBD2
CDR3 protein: CASSRTSGGAGKETQYF
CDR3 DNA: TGTGCCAGCAGCCGGACTAGCGGGGGGGCCGGAAAAGAGACCCAGTACTTC

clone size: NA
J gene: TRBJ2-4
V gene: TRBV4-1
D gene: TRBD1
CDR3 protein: CASSQPSGGENIQYF
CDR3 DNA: TGCGCCAGCAGCCAACCCTCAGGGGGAGAAAACATTCAGTACTTC

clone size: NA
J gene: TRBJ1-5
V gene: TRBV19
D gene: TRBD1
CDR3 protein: CASSIGRGQGINQPQHF
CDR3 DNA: TGTGCCAGTAGTATTGGTCGGGGACAGGGGATCAATCAGCCCCAGCATTTT

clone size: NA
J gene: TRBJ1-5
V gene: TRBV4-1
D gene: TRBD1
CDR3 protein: CASTLDRAGRYDRSNQPQHF
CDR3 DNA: TGCGCCAGCACCCTAGACAGGGCAGGAAGGTATGATCGTAGCAATCAGCCCCAGCATTTT

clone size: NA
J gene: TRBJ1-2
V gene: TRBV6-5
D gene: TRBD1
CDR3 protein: CASSPGQRYGYTF
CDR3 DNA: TGTGCCAGCAGTCCGGGACAGCGCTATGGCTACACCTTC

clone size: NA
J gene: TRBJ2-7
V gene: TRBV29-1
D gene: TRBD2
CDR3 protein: CSVVRAGEGEQYF
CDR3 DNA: TGCAGCGTTGTTCGAGCGGGGGAAGGCGAGCAGTACTTC

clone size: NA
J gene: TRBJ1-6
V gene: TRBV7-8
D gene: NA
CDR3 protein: CASSPSGRSSYNSPLHF
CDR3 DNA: TGTGCCAGCAGCCCCTCTGGGAGAAGCTCCTATAATTCACCCCTCCACTTT

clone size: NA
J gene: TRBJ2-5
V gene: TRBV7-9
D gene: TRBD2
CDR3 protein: CASSLAPSGIGETQYF
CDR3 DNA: TGTGCCAGCAGCTTAGCACCTAGCGGGATTGGGGAGACCCAGTACTTC

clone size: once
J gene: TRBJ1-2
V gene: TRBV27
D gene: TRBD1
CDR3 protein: CASSSAGTGEFSGYTF
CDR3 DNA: TGTGCCAGCAGTTCCGCCGGGACAGGGGAGTTTAGTGGCTACACCTTC

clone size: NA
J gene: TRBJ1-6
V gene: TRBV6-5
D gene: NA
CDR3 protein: CAKQVRHSPLHF
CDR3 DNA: TGTGCCAAACAGGTTAGGCATTCACCCCTCCACTTT

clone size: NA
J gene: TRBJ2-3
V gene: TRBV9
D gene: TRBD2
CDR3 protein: CASSPRGAGSTDTQYF
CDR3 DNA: TGTGCCAGCAGCCCGAGGGGAGCGGGGAGCACAGATACGCAGTATTTT

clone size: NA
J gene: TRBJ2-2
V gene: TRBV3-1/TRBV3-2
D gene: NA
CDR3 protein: CASSHSTAGELFF
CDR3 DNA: TGTGCCAGCAGCCACTCAACTGCTGGGGAGCTGTTTTTT

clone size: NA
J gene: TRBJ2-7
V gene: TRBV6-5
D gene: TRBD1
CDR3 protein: CASSSWTGGSYEQYF
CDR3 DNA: TGTGCCAGCAGTTCTTGGACAGGGGGCTCCTACGAGCAGTACTTC

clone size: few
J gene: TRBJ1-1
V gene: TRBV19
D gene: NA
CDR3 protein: CASGHRVGDTEAFF
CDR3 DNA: TGTGCCAGTGGACACAGGGTAGGAGACACTGAAGCTTTCTTT

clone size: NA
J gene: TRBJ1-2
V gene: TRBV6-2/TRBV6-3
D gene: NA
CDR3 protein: CASSYPWRVAYGYTF
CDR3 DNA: TGTGCCAGCAGTTACCCATGGCGGGTAGCCTATGGCTACACCTTC

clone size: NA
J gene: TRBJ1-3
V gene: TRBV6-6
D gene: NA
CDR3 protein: CASSRSTDIISSGNTIYF
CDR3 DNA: TGTGCCAGCAGTCGCTCCACTGACATCATAAGCTCTGGAAACACCATATATTTT

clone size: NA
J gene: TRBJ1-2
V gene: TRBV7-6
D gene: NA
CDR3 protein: CASSLGRPGDLYTF
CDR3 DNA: TGTGCCAGCAGCTTAGGTCGACCAGGGGATCTCTACACCTTC

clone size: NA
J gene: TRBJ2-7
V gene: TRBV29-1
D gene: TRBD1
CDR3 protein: CSVEGTGREQYF
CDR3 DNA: TGCAGCGTTGAAGGGACAGGGCGAGAGCAGTACTTC

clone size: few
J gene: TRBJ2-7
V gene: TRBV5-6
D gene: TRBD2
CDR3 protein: CASSSGVGGEQYF
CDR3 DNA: TGTGCCAGCAGCAGCGGGGTCGGCGGCGAGCAGTACTTC

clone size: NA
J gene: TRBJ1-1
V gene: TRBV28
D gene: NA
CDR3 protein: CASRGQIGNTEAFF
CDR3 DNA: TGTGCCAGCAGAGGACAGATCGGGAACACTGAAGCTTTCTTT

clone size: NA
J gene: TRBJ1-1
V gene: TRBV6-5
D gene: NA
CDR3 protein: CASSYSGQGNTEAFF
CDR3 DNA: TGTGCCAGCAGTTACTCGGGGCAGGGGAACACTGAAGCTTTCTTT

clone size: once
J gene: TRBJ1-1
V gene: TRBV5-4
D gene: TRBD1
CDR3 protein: CASSVDRLSEAFF
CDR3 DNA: TGTGCCAGCAGCGTGGACAGGCTGAGTGAAGCTTTCTTT

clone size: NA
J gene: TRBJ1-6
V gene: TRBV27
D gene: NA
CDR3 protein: CASSVTEVAPLHF
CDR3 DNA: TGTGCCAGCAGTGTTACCGAGGTAGCACCCCTCCACTTT

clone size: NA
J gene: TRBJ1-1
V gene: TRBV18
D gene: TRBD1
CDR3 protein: CASQMWPDRVYDTEAFF
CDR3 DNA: TGTGCCAGCCAAATGTGGCCGGACAGGGTTTATGACACTGAAGCTTTCTTT

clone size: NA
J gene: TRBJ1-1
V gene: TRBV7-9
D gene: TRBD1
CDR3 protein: CASSDPGQKAFF
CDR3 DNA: TGTGCCAGCAGTGATCCGGGACAGAAAGCTTTCTTT

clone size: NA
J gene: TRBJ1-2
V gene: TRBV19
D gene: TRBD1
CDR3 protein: CASADRGLGYTF
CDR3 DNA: TGTGCCAGTGCCGACAGGGGGCTAGGCTACACCTTC

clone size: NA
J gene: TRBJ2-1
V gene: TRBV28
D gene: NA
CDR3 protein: CASSLLGEVNEQFF
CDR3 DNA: TGTGCCAGCAGTTTATTGGGAGAGGTCAATGAGCAGTTCTTC

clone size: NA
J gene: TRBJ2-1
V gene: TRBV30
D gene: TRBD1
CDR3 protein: CAWWDRVARFWFF
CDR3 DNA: TGTGCCTGGTGGGACAGGGTAGCCCGGTTTTGGTTCTTC

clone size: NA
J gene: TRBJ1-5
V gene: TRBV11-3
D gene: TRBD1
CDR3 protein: CASSLVGTGSKAEVNQPQHF
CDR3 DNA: TGTGCCAGCAGCTTAGTAGGGACAGGCTCAAAAGCGGAGGTTAATCAGCCCCAGCATTTT

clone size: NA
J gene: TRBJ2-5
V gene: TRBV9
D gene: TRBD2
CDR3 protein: CASSGSGSFAETQYF
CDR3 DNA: TGTGCCAGCAGCGGGAGCGGGAGTTTTGCAGAGACCCAGTACTTC

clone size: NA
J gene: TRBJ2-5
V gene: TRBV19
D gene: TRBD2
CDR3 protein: CASSRGLAGAPPRETQYF
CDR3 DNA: TGTGCCAGTAGTCGTGGCCTAGCGGGGGCTCCACCCCGAGAGACCCAGTACTTC

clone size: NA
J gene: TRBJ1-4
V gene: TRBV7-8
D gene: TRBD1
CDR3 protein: CASSSGQANEKLFF
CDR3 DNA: TGTGCCAGCAGCTCGGGACAGGCGAATGAAAAACTGTTTTTT

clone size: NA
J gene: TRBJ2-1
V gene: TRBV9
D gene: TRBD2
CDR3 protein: CASSGGTSGYNEQFF
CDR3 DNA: TGTGCCAGCAGCGGCGGGACTAGCGGATACAATGAGCAGTTCTTC

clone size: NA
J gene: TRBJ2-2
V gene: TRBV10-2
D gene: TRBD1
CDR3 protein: CASSRVQGANTGELFF
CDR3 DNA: TGCGCCAGCAGTAGGGTTCAGGGGGCGAACACCGGGGAGCTGTTTTTT

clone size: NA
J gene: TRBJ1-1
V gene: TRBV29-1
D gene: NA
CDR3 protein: CSVEGRAPGQTFMNTEAFF
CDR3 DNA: TGCAGCGTTGAAGGTCGGGCGCCTGGACAGACCTTCATGAACACTGAAGCTTTCTTT

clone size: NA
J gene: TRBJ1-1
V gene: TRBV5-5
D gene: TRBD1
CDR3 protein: CASSFIGTVNTEAFF
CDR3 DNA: TGTGCCAGCAGCTTCATTGGGACAGTCAACACTGAAGCTTTCTTT

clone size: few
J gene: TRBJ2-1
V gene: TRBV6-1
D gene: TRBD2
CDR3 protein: CASSALGTGTSGFSYNEQFF
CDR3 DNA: TGTGCCAGCAGTGCTCTCGGGACTGGGACTAGCGGGTTCTCCTACAATGAGCAGTTCTTC

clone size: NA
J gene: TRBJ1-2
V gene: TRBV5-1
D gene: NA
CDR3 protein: CASSLTGYNYGYTF
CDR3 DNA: TGCGCCAGCAGCTTGACAGGGTATAACTATGGCTACACCTTC

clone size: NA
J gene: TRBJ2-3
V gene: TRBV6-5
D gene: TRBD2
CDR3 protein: CASSWGLDTDTQYF
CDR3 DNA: TGTGCCAGCAGTTGGGGACTAGACACAGATACGCAGTATTTT

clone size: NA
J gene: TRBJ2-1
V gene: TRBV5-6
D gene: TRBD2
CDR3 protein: CASSTTSGSIYNEQFF
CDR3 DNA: TGTGCCAGCAGCACTACTAGCGGGAGTATCTACAATGAGCAGTTCTTC

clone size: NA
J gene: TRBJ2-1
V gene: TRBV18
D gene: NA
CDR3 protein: CASSDTVGSNNEQFF
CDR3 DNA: TGTGCCAGCTCCGACACCGTGGGCAGCAACAATGAGCAGTTCTTC

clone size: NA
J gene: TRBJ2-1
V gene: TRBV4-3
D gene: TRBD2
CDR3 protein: CASSFRQTSEGNEQFF
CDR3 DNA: TGCGCCAGCAGCTTTCGCCAGACTAGCGAGGGCAATGAGCAGTTCTTC

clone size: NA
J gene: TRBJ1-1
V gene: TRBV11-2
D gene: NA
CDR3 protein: CASSNRRGGLSTEAFF
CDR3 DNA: TGTGCCAGCAGCAATCGCCGGGGGGGTCTGAGCACTGAAGCTTTCTTT

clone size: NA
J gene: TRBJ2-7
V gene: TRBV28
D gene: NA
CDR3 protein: CASSRAPGHEQYF
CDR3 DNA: TGTGCCAGTTCCAGGGCTCCCGGCCACGAGCAGTACTTC

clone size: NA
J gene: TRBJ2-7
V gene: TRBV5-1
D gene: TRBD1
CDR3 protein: CASSSGTGSSYEQYF
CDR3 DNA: TGCGCCAGCAGCTCCGGGACAGGGAGCTCCTACGAGCAGTACTTC

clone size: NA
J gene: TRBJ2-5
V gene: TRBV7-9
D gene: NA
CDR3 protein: CASSPTAQETQYF
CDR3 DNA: TGTGCCAGCAGTCCTACAGCCCAAGAGACCCAGTACTTC

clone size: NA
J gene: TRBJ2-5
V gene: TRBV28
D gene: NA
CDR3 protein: CASKTGQETQYF
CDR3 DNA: TGTGCCAGCAAGACAGGCCAAGAGACCCAGTACTTC

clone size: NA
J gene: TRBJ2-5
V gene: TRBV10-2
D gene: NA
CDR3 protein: CASSDRALKETQYF
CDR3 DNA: TGCGCCAGCAGTGACAGGGCCCTGAAAGAGACCCAGTACTTC

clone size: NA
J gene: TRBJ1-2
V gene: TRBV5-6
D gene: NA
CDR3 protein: CASSAHDTFGYGYTF
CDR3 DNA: TGTGCCAGCAGCGCCCACGACACGTTCGGCTATGGCTACACCTTC